This T cell receptor (beta chain) was recovered during a study of blood T cell repertoires in COVID-19. The overall study: Donors in the United States, Italy and Spain gave samples during acute or convalescent COVID-19.

V lost 2 bases and J 5 bases, leaving 6 bases between the germline ends. Germline CDR1 and CDR2: SNHLY and FYNNEI. This CDR3 is 13 amino acids long. The protocol was immunoSEQ multiplex PCR, while the TCRdb copy is restricted to in-frame clones and leaves out a portion. The sample holds over 55,000 clones, roughly 85% seen once. This clonotype was obtained from a human donor in a cohort sampled during active COVID-19. The chain is built from TRBV2 and TRBJ2-2, with a tentative D call TRBD1 (5 bases). Material: peripheral blood. The CDR3 is CASSEKGTGELFF. The CDR3, as DNA: TGTGCCAGCAGTGAAAAGGGGACCGGGGAGCTGTTTTTT.